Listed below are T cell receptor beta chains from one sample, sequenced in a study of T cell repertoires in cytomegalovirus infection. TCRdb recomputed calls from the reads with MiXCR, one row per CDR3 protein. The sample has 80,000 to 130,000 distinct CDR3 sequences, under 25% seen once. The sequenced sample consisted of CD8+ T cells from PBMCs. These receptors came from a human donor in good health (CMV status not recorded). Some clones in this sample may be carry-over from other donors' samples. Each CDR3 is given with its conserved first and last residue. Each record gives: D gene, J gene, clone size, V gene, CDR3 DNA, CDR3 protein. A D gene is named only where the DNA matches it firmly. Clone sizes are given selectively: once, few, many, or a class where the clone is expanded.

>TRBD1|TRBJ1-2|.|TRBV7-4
TGTGCCAGCAGCTTCGGGGACAGAGGAGATTTGGATGGCTACACCTTC
CASSFGDRGDLDGYTF
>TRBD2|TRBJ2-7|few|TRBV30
TGTGCCTGGAGTAGCGGGAGTGCGAACGAGCAGTACTTC
CAWSSGSANEQYF
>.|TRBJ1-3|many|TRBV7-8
TGTGCCAGCAGCGTGACTGCTTACTCTGGAAACACCATATATTTT
CASSVTAYSGNTIYF
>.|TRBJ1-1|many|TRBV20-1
TGCAGTGCTAGCCACCCGCGGGGGGGCGACACTGAAGCTTTCTTT
CSASHPRGGDTEAFF
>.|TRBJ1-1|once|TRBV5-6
TGTGCCAGCAGCTTGGAGCGGCAGATTATGAACACTGAAGCTTTCTTT
CASSLERQIMNTEAFF
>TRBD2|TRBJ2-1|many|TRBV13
TGTGCCAGCAGCTTAGCACATACCGGACTAGTTAGGGATGAGCAGTTCTTC
CASSLAHTGLVRDEQFF
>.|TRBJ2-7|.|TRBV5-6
TGTGCCAGCAGCTTCGGAGGTCAGCAGTACTTC
CASSFGGQQYF
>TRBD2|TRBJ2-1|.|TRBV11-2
TGTGCCAGCAGCTTAGAGGGACTAGCGGGGGGCTACAATGAGCAGTTCTTC
CASSLEGLAGGYNEQFF
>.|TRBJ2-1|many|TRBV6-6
TGTGCCAGCAGTTACTCGACAAATGAGCAGTTCTTC
CASSYSTNEQFF
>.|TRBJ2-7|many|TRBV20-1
TGCAGTGCTAGAGATGTACGGGACTCCTACGAGCAGTACTTC
CSARDVRDSYEQYF
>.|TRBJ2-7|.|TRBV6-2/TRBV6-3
TGTGCCAGCAGTTACGGCAGGAGCTCCTACGAGCAGTACTTC
CASSYGRSSYEQYF
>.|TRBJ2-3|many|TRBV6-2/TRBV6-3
TGTGCCAGCAGTTACTCGCGTGGTACAGATGCGCAGTATTTT
CASSYSRGTDAQYF
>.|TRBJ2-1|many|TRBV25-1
TGTGCCAGCAGTGAAGTGAGGACAGCGGACAATGAGCAGTTCTTC
CASSEVRTADNEQFF
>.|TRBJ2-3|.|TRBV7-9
TGTGCCAGCAGCTTTGGGGGTCCCCAAGATACGCAGTATTTT
CASSFGGPQDTQYF
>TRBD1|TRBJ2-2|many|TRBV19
TGTGCCAGTATTCCCCGGGACAGGGGTTACACCGGGGAGCTGTTTTTT
CASIPRDRGYTGELFF
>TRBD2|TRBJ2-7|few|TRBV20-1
TGCAGTGCTAGGGGTCTAGCGGGCGAGCAGTACTTC
CSARGLAGEQYF
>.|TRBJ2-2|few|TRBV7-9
TGTGCCAGCAGCTCCGATAGGAGGGGGCCCGGGGAGCTGTTTTTT
CASSSDRRGPGELFF
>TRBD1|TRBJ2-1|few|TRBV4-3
TGCGCCAGCAGCCAAGATCCGACAGGGCACTCCTACAATGAGCAGTTCTTC
CASSQDPTGHSYNEQFF
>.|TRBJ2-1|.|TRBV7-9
TGTGCCAGCAGCCCGCCCGGGAGCTCCTACAATGAGCAGTTCTTC
CASSPPGSSYNEQFF
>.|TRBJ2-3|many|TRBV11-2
TGTGCCAGCAGCTTAGGCCCAGACACAGATACGCAGTATTTT
CASSLGPDTDTQYF
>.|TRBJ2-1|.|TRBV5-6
TGTGCCAGCAGCTTCTCCAGTTTTGAGCAGTTCTTC
CASSFSSFEQFF
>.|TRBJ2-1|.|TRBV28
TGTGCCAGCAGTTCCGTTACTAGTGTGCAGTTCTTC
CASSSVTSVQFF
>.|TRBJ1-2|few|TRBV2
TGTGCCAGCAGTGAAGCGCCAGGGTCCTATGGCTACACCTTC
CASSEAPGSYGYTF
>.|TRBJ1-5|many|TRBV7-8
TGTGCCAGCAGCCCTGAGGGGATAGGGGATCAGCCCCAGCATTTT
CASSPEGIGDQPQHF
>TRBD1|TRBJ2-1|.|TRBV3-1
TGTGCCAGCAGCTACAGGGGGCCCTTCCTCAATGAGCAGTTCTTC
CASSYRGPFLNEQFF
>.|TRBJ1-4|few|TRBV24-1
TGTGCCACCAGTGAAGGGCAGCCGGTCGGTAATGAAAAACTGTTTTTT
CATSEGQPVGNEKLFF
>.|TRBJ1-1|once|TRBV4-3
TGCGCCAGCAGCCAAGAGCGAAGGAACACTGAAGCTTTCTTT
CASSQERRNTEAFF
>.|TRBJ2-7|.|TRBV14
TGTGCCAGCAGAGATGACAGCTCCTACGAGCAGTACTTC
CASRDDSSYEQYF
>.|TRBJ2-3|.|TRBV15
TGTGCCACCAGCATGCGTAGCGGTAGACGCACAGATACGCAGTATTTT
CATSMRSGRRTDTQYF
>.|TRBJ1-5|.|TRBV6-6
TGTGCCAGCAGGACCGGGCTCACCTTTAATCAGCCCCAGCATTTT
CASRTGLTFNQPQHF
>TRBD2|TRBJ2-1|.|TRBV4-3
TGCGCCAGCAGCCGCGGACTAGCGGACGACAATGAGCAGTTCTTC
CASSRGLADDNEQFF
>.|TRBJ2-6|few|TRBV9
TGTGCCAGCGGGAGACAGGACGCACCGGGGGGCTCTGGGGCCAACGTCCTGACTTTC
CASGRQDAPGGSGANVLTF
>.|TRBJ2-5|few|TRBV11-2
TGTGCCAGCAGCTTCGGGGGACAACCGTACCAAGAGACCCAGTACTTC
CASSFGGQPYQETQYF
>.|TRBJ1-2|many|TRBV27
TGTGCCAGCAGTTTATCGGCCGGGGGGGCTGGAGGCTACACCTTC
CASSLSAGGAGGYTF
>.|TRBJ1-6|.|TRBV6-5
TGTGCCAGCAGTTACTCGGAGGAGGGGTTGTATGGTAGTTCACCCCTCCACTTT
CASSYSEEGLYGSSPLHF
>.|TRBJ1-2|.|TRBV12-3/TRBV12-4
TGTGCCAGCAGTTCCCACTACTCGACAGGCTATGGCTACACCTTC
CASSSHYSTGYGYTF
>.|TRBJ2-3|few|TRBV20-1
TGCAGTGCTAGAGTTGATTATCCTAGCACAGATACGCAGTATTTT
CSARVDYPSTDTQYF
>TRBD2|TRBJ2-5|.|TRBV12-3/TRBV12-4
TGTGCCAGCAGCCCGGGAGGCCAAGAGACCCAGTACTTC
CASSPGGQETQYF
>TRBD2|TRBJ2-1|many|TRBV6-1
TGTGCCAGCAGTGACCTAGCGGGGGGAGGACACAATGAGCAGTTCTTC
CASSDLAGGGHNEQFF
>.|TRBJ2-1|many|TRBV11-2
TGTGCCAGCAGCCCTGTATCCTACAATGAGCAGTTCTTC
CASSPVSYNEQFF
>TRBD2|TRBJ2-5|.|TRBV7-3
TGTGCCAGCAGCTTACTCCCTAGCGGGGGTACCCAAGAGACCCAGTACTTC
CASSLLPSGGTQETQYF
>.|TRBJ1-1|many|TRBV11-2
TGTGCCAGCAGCGCCCGCACAGGGCTAGAGACTGAAGCTTTCTTT
CASSARTGLETEAFF
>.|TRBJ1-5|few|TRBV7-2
TGTGCCAGCAGCTTAGACCTTAATCAGCCCCAGCATTTT
CASSLDLNQPQHF
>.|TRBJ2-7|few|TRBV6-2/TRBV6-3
TGTGCCAGCAGTAACGACTTCTACGAGCAGTACTTC
CASSNDFYEQYF
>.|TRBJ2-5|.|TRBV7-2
TGTGCCAGCAGCACTCGAGCGGATTTACAAGAGACCCAGTACTTC
CASSTRADLQETQYF